The next 9 T cell receptor beta chains were all read from a single sample in a study of T-cell reconstitution after alpha-beta-depleted transplantation in children. TCRbeta library construction was performed incorporating unique molecular identifiers. A single record per CDR3 protein comes from TCRdb applying MiXCR to the PCR reads. The table lists approximately 50,000 distinct CDR3 sequences, under 60% of them singletons, with roughly two fifths in the top ten. The source material was peripheral blood, sampled before TCRalphabeta/CD19-depleted stem cell transplant. Receptors originate from a boy in the first two years of life with SCID, due to receive a stem cell transplant.

This clonotype appeared many times. The chain combines TRBV7-2 with TRBJ2-6, with 10 positions matching TRBD1. The CDR3 spans 16 residues. Trimming cost V 5 bases and J 2 bases; bases outside gene matches: 3. Germline CDR1 reads SGHTA; CDR2 reads FQGNSA. The CDR3 nucleotides read TGTGCCAGCAGCCCGGGGACAGGGGCTGGGGCCAACGTCCTGACTTTC. Its protein product is CASSPGTGAGANVLTF.

Only a few counts were recorded for this clonotype. The gene calls are TRBV2 and TRBJ2-3; 11 positions agree with TRBD2. V was clipped by 8 bases and J by 2 bases; unmatched bases: 9. This CDR3 is built from 16 residues. CDR1 is SNHLY, CDR2 FYNNEI, per germline. As DNA, the CDR3 is TGTGCCAGCCGGGTGGGACTAGCGGTCTACACAGATACGCAGTATTTT. This gives the protein CASRVGLAVYTDTQYF.

In this sample, this clonotype turned up many times. At one end the junction does not follow the germline gene, possibly because of a read error. The rearrangement uses TRBV20-1 and TRBJ2-4, with 12 bases that match TRBD2. The germline V gene has CDR1 DFQATT and CDR2 SNEGSKA (reference sequence). The length of the CDR3 is 14 residues. CDR3 loop: CSARSQGTSGLTVF. The CDR3 region has the DNA TGCAGTGCTAGATCCCAGGGGACTAGCGGGCTTACGGTCTTC.

This clonotype was detected a few times. CDR3 sequence (DNA): TGTGCCAGCAGCCCCCCAGGTAGTCGTGGCTACACCTTC. It translates to CASSPPGSRGYTF. The J gene is TRBJ1-2, the V gene TRBV7-2; D gene uncertain. The CDR3 is made up of 13 amino acids. V lost 5 bases, J lost 7 bases, and 14 bases lay in between. Germline lookup yields CDR1 SGHTA and CDR2 FQGNSA. The full variable domain, with the rest looked up from reference TRBV7-2 and TRBJ1-2, is GAGVSQSPSNKVTEKGKDVELRCDPISGHTALYWYRQSLGQGLEFLIYFQGNSAPDKSGLPSDRFSAERTGGSVSTLTIQRTQQEDSAVYLCASSPPGSRGYTFGSGTRLTVV.

V gene TRBV9 combines with J gene TRBJ2-1; no definite D call. Trimming pared 1 base from V and 0 bases from J, leaving 17 bases between. Germline V gene lookup returns CDR1 SGDLS and CDR2 YYNGEE. The CDR3 totals 18 residues. CDR3 DNA sequence: TGTGCCAGCAGCGTAAATTCTCGGGTCCCGAGCTCCTACAATGAGCAGTTCTTC. Encoded protein: CASSVNSRVPSSYNEQFF.

The V gene is TRBV4-2, the J gene TRBJ1-5, with D possibly TRBD1 on 5 matching bases. V lost 3 bases to trimming and J lost 7 bases, with 10 bases between them. Germline V CDR1 and CDR2: LGHNA, YNFKEQ. The CDR3 runs 13 residues. CDR3: CASSQHGGQPQHF. CDR3 DNA: TGTGCCAGCAGCCAGCATGGGGGACAGCCCCAGCATTTT.

This clonotype has a handful of counts. The J gene is TRBJ1-5, the V gene TRBV5-1, with no clear D. CDR1 is SGHRS and CDR2 is YFSETQ in the germline V gene. Trimming shortened V by 4 bases and J by 1 base, and 12 bases separated the two germline ends. This CDR3 comprises 15 residues. CDR3 in DNA: TGCGCCAGCAGCGAGGGAAGTGGGAGCAATCAGCCCCAGCATTTT. Amino acid sequence: CASSEGSGSNQPQHF.

The chain has TRBV4-2 and TRBJ2-7, with D perhaps TRBD1 (6 bases). Trimming cost V 2 bases and J 3 bases, with 11 bases left between them. CDR1 LGHNA and CDR2 YNFKEQ come from the germline V gene. The CDR3 contains 14 residues. CDR3 in DNA: TGTGCCAGCAGCCAAACCACAGGGAGCTACGAGCAGTACTTC. Translated, it gives CASSQTTGSYEQYF.

The rearrangement joins TRBV5-6 to TRBJ1-4; 7 bases agree with TRBD1. In germline, CDR1 is SGHDT, CDR2 YYEEEE. J was trimmed by 6 bases and V by 4 bases; bases with no gene match: 9. This CDR3 is 15 amino acids long. For the CDR3, the DNA is TGTGCCAGCAGCGGCAACAGGGGTGGAGATGAAAAACTGTTTTTT. It encodes CASSGNRGGDEKLFF.